A selection of T cell receptor beta chains follows, all from one sample in a study of blood T cell repertoires in COVID-19. Clones were read by immunoSEQ multiplex PCR, and TCRdb kept only the in-frame ones, dropping some. This sample has approximately 110,000 clones, with about three quarters found just once. The specimen was peripheral blood. These receptors were collected from a man aged 80 or over with acute or convalescent COVID-19. Both conserved end residues are part of each CDR3. A D gene is named only where the DNA matches it firmly. Some rows mark clone size as missing; the rest say once, few, many or name a class of expanded clone.

>TRBV7-2|TRBJ1-3|.|.
TGTGCCAGCAGCTTAGATTCCGTCTCTGGAAACACCATATATTTT
CASSLDSVSGNTIYF
>TRBV5-4|TRBJ2-3|TRBD2|.
TGTGCCAGCAAGTTTCGGGAGGGCCGTAAGCAGTATTTT
CASKFREGRKQYF
>TRBV19|TRBJ2-1|TRBD2|.
TGTGCCAGTAGTATAGGAGCGGGAGGGCCCTCTGACAATGAGCAGTTCTTC
CASSIGAGGPSDNEQFF
>TRBV5-6|TRBJ1-5|.|.
TGTGCCAGCAAGTTGGCAGGGTACAATCAGCCCCAGCATTTT
CASKLAGYNQPQHF
>TRBV6-1|TRBJ1-2|.|.
TGTGCCAGCAGTGAAGACGCTACTAACTATGGCTACACCTTC
CASSEDATNYGYTF
>TRBV6-5|TRBJ2-3|.|few
TGTGCCAGCTCTGATACCGGGAGAGCCACAGATACGCAGTATTTT
CASSDTGRATDTQYF
>TRBV7-2|TRBJ1-1|.|.
TGTGCCAGCAGCTTAGAAGAGTTCACTGAAGCTTTCTTT
CASSLEEFTEAFF
>TRBV7-2|TRBJ2-1|TRBD2|.
TGTGCCAGCAGCTCCGGGACTACCTACAATGAGCAGTTCTTC
CASSSGTTYNEQFF
>TRBV4-3|TRBJ2-7|.|.
TGCGCCAGCAGCCAAGAGGACGGGACCTACGAGCAGTACTTC
CASSQEDGTYEQYF
>TRBV24-1|TRBJ1-2|.|many
TGTGCCACCAGTGATTACAAGACAGACTATGGCTACACCTTC
CATSDYKTDYGYTF
>TRBV5-6|TRBJ1-1|.|.
TGTGCCAGCAGCTCCCAGGGGTTTAGGACTGAAGCTTTCTTT
CASSSQGFRTEAFF
>TRBV5-1|TRBJ2-1|.|.
TGCGCCAGCAGCTTGGCACTGGGGGCGGGTGAGCAGTTCTTC
CASSLALGAGEQFF
>TRBV28|TRBJ2-1|TRBD2|.
TGTGCCAGCAGTTTGGTCGGGAGGCGCTCCTACAATGAGCAGTTCTTC
CASSLVGRRSYNEQFF
>TRBV9|TRBJ2-2|TRBD2|few
TGTGCCAGCAGCCCTCTAGCGGGAGAGGGCGGGGAGCTGTTTTTT
CASSPLAGEGGELFF
>TRBV15|TRBJ2-1|.|once
TGTGCCACCAGCATTAACAGGGTCGCGAATGAGCAGTTCTTC
CATSINRVANEQFF
>TRBV15|TRBJ1-6|.|.
TGTGCCACAAGCCGGGACACCAATTCACCCCTCCACTTT
CATSRDTNSPLHF
>TRBV18|TRBJ1-2|TRBD1|few
TGTGCCAGCTCTCCTGGGACAGGGGGCGACTATGGCTACACCTTC
CASSPGTGGDYGYTF
>TRBV18|TRBJ2-5|TRBD2|.
TGTGCCAGCTCATTGACTAGCGGGAGTCGTCAAGAGACCCAGTACTTC
CASSLTSGSRQETQYF
>TRBV30|TRBJ2-7|TRBD2|.
TGTGCCTGGAGTGGCGGGAGGGCCAGTGAGCAGTACTTC
CAWSGGRASEQYF
>TRBV13|TRBJ1-1|TRBD1|once
TGTGCCAGCAGCTGGAGACAGGGAGTGACTGAAGCTTTCTTT
CASSWRQGVTEAFF
>TRBV7-3|TRBJ2-2|.|.
TGTGCCAGCAGCGCGAGCGAGGGCACCGGGGAGCTGTTTTTT
CASSASEGTGELFF
>TRBV11-3|TRBJ2-7|TRBD1|.
TGTGCCAGCAGCTTAAAAGGGACAGGGGTCGAGCAGTACTTC
CASSLKGTGVEQYF
>TRBV9|TRBJ1-2|.|.
TGTGCCAGCAACCGGGGATCTAACTATGGCTACACCTTC
CASNRGSNYGYTF
>TRBV24-1|TRBJ2-6|TRBD2|.
TGTGCCACCAGTGATCCTCGGCTAGCGGGAGCTGGGGCCAACGTCCTGACTTTC
CATSDPRLAGAGANVLTF
>TRBV10-3|TRBJ1-1|TRBD1|.
TGTGCCATCAGGAGACAGGGGGCGAACACTGAAGCTTTCTTT
CAIRRQGANTEAFF
>TRBV28|TRBJ1-4|.|.
TGTGCCAGCAGTTTACCGCAAACAGGTTTTGGTAATGAAAAACTGTTTTTT
CASSLPQTGFGNEKLFF
>TRBV12-3/TRBV12-4|TRBJ1-5|.|.
TGTGCCAGCAGCCCCAATAGTATTCAGCCCCAGCATTTT
CASSPNSIQPQHF
>TRBV9|TRBJ1-4|.|.
TGTGCCAGCGCGGGAGGCGCAACTAATGAAAAACTGTTTTTT
CASAGGATNEKLFF
>TRBV6-1|TRBJ1-2|.|.
TGTGCCAGCAGTGATAATATCGGCTACACCTTC
CASSDNIGYTF
>TRBV27|TRBJ2-7|TRBD2|.
TGTGCCAGCAGCCTCACAAGCGGGAGGGGCTACGAGCAGTACTTC
CASSLTSGRGYEQYF
>TRBV2|TRBJ1-5|TRBD1|many
TGTGCCAGCAGTACCCAGGGGGCTAGCAATCAGCCCCAGCATTTT
CASSTQGASNQPQHF
>TRBV2|TRBJ1-6|.|.
TGTGCCAGCGGCAGGGGTGATTCACCCCTCCACTTT
CASGRGDSPLHF
>TRBV19|TRBJ2-7|TRBD1|.
TGTGCCAGTAGGGACAGGGCCTACGAGCAGTACTTC
CASRDRAYEQYF
>TRBV6-1|TRBJ2-3|.|.
TGTGCCAGCAGTGACAGGGGCCTCAATACGCAGTATTTT
CASSDRGLNTQYF
>TRBV7-9|TRBJ2-3|TRBD2|few
TGTGCCGGATATAGCGGGAACCCTAGCACAGATACGCAGTATTTT
CAGYSGNPSTDTQYF
>TRBV7-8|TRBJ2-2|.|.
TGTGCCAGCAGACCCCCAGGGACGAACACCGGGGAGCTGTTTTTT
CASRPPGTNTGELFF
>TRBV6-5|TRBJ2-5|.|.
TGTGCCAGCAGTTACGGGGCGGGGACAGCGCTAGGGACCCAGTACTTC
CASSYGAGTALGTQYF
>TRBV7-2|TRBJ2-3|.|few
TGTGCCAGCAGCTTGGACCGGACTCGATCAGATACGCAGTATTTT
CASSLDRTRSDTQYF
>TRBV7-2|TRBJ2-5|.|few
TGTGCCAGCAGCTTATCGGGGGGCCAGGAGACCCAGTACTTC
CASSLSGGQETQYF
>TRBV5-6|TRBJ1-5|TRBD1|.
TGTGCCAGCAGCCTGGGACAGATCCAGTATCAGCCCCAGCATTTT
CASSLGQIQYQPQHF
>TRBV11-2|TRBJ2-5|TRBD1|.
TGTGCCAGCAGCTTGGGGGACAGGGTAGTGACCCAGTACTTC
CASSLGDRVVTQYF
>TRBV19|TRBJ1-1|TRBD1|.
TGTGCCAGTAGTGGGACAGGCCTCGGGACTGAAGCTTTCTTT
CASSGTGLGTEAFF
>TRBV6-1|TRBJ1-6|TRBD1|.
TGTGCCAGCAGTGAACTACCGGGACAGAGCTCCTATAATTCACCCCTCCACTTT
CASSELPGQSSYNSPLHF
>TRBV24-1|TRBJ2-3|TRBD2|.
TGTGCCACCAGTGGCCTCGGGACTAGCGGGAGGGGACCAGGCACGCAGTATTTT
CATSGLGTSGRGPGTQYF
>TRBV25-1|TRBJ1-4|TRBD1|.
TGTGCCAGCAGTGAAGGCTCGAGACAGGGTAGTGAAAAACTGTTTTTT
CASSEGSRQGSEKLFF
>TRBV6-5|TRBJ2-7|TRBD2|.
TGTGCCAGCATACCTAGCGGGAGGGAGGGCGAGCAGTACTTC
CASIPSGREGEQYF
>TRBV19|TRBJ1-1|.|few
TGTGCCTGCGGGGCGGGGGCAGGCACTGAAGCTTTCTTT
CACGAGAGTEAFF
>TRBV4-1|TRBJ2-7|TRBD1|few
TGCGCCAGCAGCCAAGAAGGTGGCAGGGGGAAGCATCCGTACTTC
CASSQEGGRGKHPYF
>TRBV7-9|TRBJ1-1|.|few
TGTGCCAGCAGCTTGAGGGAGACTGAAGCTTTCTTT
CASSLRETEAFF
>TRBV6-5|TRBJ1-2|.|.
TGTGCCAGCAGTTCAGGGGCCCGTGGCTACACCTTC
CASSSGARGYTF
>TRBV7-2|TRBJ2-4|.|.
TGTGCCAGCAGCCGGGGTGTCGGGAGCTTGAACATTCAGTACTTC
CASSRGVGSLNIQYF
>TRBV6-5|TRBJ1-2|.|.
TGTGCCAGTTTTACGGGAAGTCCCTACGGCTACACCTTC
CASFTGSPYGYTF
>TRBV5-1|TRBJ2-1|.|.
TGCGCCAGCAGCTTGGAAGCGGGCGAGGATGAGCAGTTCTTC
CASSLEAGEDEQFF